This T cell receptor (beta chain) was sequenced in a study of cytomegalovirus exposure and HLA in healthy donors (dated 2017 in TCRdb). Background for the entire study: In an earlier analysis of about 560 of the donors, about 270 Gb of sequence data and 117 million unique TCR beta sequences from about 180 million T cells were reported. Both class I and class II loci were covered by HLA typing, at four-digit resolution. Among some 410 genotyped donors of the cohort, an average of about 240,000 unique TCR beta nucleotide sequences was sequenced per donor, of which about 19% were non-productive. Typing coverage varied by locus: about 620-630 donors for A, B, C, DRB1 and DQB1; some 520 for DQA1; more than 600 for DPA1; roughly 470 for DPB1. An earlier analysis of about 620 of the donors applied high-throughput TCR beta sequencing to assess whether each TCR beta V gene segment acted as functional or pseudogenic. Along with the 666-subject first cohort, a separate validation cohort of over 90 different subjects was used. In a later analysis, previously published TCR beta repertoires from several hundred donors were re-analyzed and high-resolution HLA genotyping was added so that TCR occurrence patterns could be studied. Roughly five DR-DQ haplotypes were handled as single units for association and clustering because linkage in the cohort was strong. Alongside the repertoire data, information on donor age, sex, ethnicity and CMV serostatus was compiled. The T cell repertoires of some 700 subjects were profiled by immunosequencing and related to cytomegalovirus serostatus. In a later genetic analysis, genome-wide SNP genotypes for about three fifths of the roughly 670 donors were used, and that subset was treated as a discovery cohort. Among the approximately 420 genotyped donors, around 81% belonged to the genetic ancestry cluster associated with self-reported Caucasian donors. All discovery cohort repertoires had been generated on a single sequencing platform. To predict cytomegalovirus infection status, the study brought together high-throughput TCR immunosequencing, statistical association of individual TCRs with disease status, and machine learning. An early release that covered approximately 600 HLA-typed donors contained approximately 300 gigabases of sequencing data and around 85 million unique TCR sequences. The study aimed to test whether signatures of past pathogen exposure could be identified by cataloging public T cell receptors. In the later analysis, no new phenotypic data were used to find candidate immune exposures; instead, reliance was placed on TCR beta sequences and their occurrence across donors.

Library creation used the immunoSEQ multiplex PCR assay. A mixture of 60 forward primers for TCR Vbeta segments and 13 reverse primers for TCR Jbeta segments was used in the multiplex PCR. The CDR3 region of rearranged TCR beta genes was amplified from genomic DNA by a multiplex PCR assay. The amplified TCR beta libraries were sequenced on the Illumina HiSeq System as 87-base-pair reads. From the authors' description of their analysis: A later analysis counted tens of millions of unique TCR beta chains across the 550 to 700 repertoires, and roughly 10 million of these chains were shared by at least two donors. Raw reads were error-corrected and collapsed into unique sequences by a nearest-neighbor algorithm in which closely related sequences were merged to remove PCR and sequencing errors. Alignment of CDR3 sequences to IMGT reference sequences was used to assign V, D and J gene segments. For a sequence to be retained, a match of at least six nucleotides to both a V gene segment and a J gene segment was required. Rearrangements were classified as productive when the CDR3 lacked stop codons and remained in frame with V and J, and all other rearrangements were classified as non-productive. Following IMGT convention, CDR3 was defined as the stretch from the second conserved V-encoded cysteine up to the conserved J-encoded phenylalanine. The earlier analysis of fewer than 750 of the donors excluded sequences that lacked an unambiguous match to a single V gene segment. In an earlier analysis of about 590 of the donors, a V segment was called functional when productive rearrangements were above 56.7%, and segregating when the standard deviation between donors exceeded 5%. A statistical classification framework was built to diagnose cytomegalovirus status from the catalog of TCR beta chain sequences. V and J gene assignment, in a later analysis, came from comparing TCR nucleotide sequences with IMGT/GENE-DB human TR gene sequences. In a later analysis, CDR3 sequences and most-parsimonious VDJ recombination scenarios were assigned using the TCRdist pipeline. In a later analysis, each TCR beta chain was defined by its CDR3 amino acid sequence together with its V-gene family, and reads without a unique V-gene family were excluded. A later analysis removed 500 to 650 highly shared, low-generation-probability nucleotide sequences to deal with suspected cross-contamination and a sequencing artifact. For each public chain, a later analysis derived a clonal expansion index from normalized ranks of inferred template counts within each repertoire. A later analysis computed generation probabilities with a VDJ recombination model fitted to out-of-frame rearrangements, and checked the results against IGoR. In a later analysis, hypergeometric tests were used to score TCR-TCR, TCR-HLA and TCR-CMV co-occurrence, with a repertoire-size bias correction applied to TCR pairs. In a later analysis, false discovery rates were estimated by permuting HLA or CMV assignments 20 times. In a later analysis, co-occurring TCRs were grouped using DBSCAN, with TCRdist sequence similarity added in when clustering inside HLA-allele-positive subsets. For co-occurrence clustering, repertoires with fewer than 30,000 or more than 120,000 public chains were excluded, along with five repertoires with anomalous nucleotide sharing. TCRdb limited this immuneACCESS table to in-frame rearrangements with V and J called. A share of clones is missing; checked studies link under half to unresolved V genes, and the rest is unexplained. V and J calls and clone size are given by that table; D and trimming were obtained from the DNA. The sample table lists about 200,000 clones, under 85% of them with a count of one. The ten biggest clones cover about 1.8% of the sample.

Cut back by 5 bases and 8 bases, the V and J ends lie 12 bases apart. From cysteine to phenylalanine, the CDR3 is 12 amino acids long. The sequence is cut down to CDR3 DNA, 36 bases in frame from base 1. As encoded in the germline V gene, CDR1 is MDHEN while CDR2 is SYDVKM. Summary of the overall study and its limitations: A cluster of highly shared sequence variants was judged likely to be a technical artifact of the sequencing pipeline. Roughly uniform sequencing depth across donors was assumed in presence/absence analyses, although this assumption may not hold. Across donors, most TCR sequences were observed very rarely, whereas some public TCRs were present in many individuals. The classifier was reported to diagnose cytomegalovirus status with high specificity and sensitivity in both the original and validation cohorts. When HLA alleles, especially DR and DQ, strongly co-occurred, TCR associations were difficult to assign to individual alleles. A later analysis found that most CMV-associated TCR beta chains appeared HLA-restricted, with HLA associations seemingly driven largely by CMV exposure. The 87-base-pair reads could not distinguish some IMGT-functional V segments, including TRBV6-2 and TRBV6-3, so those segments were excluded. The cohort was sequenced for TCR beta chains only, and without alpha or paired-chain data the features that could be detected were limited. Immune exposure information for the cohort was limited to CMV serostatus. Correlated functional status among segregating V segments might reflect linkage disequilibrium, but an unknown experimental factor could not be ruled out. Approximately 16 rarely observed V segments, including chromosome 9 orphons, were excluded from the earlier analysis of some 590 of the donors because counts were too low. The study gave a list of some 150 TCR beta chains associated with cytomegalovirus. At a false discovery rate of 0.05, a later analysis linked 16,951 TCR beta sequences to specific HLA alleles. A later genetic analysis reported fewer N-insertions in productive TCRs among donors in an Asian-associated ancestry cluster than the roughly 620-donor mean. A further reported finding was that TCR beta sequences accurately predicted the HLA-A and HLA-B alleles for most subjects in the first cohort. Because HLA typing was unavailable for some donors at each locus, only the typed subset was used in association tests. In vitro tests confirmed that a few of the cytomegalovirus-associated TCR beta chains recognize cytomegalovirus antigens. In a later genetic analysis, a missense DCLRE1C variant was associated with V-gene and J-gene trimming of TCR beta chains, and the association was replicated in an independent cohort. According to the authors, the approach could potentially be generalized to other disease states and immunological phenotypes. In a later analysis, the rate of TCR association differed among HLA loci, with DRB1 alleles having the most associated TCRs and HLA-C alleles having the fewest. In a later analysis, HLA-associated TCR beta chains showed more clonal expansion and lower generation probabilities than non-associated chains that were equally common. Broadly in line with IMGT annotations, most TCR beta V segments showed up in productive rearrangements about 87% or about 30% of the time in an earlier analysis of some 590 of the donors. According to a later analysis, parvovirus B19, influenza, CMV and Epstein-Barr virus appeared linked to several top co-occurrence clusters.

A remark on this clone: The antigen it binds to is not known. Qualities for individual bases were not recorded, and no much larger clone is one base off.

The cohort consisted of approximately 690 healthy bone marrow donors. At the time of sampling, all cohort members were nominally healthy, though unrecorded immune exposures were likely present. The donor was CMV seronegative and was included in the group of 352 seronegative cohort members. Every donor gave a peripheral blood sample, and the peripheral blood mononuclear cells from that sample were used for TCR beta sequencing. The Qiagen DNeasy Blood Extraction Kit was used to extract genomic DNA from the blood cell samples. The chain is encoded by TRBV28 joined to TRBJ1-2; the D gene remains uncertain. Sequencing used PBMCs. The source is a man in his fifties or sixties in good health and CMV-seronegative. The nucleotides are TGTGCCAGCAGTGAAACCGGGAACGGCTACACCTTC. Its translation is CASSETGNGYTF.